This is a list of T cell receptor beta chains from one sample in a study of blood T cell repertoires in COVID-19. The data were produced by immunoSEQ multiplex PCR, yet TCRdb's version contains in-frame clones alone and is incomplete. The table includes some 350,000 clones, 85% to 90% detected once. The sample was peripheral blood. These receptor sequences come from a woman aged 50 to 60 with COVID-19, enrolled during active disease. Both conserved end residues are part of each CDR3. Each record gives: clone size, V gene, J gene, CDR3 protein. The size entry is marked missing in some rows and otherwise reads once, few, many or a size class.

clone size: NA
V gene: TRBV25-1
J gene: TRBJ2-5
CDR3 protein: CASSEFGSQETQYF

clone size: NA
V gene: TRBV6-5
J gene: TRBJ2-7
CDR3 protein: CASSRDTTYEQYF

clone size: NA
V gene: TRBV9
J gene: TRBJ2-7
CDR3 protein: CASSVDGGQGVYEQYF

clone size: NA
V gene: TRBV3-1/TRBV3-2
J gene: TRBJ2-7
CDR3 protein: CASSQVGSGRSSYEQYF

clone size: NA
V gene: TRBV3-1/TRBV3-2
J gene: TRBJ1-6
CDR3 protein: CASSQVYGTRSPLHF

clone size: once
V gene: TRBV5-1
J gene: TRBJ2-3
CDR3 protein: CASSLVLAGGSDTQYF

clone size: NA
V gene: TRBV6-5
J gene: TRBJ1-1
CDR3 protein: CASRRQGEAFF

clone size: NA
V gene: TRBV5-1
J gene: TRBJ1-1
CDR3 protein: CASSREANTEAFF

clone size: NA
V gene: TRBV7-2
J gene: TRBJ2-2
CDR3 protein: CASSPRNSLNTGELFF

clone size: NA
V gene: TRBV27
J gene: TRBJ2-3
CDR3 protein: CASSRSGSTDTQYF

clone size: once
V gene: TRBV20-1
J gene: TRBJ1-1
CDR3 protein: CSASSSTEAFF

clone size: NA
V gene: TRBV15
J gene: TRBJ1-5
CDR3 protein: CATSRTGPNQPQHF

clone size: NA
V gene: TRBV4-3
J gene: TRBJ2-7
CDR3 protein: CASSRDPGTRAYEQYF

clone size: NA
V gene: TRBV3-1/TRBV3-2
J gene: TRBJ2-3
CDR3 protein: CASSQAADTQYF

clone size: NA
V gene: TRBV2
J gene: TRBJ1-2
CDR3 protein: CASSENSYTNYGYTF

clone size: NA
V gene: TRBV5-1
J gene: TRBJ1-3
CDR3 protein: CASSLAGGYGNTIYF

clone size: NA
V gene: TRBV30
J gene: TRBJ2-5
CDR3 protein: CAGGREGWETQYF

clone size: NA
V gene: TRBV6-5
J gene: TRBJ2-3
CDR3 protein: CASSSTGGRKDTQYF

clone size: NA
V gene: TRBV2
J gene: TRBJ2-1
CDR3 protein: CASRARGQGTGEQFF